The clone carrying this TCR beta chain was observed once. The antigen is undetermined. The germline CDR1 and CDR2 sequences are MNHEY and SVGAGI. Trimming removed 2 bases at V and 0 bases at J, with 11 bases between. CDR3 length equals 16 residues. Sequenced by immunoSEQ multiplex PCR; TCRdb stores in-frame clones only, minus some. Altogether more than 95,000 clones are present, roughly 90% being singletons, with the ten largest covering 0.7% to 0.9%. This record belongs to a study of graft-versus-host responses after intestinal transplantation. Overall study context: As for transplant type, recipients had multivisceral, liver-intestinal, or isolated intestinal grafts. After anti-thymocyte globulin induction, recipients took tacrolimus and steroids for 2 to 3 years.

The study, taken as a whole, reports: In patients with graft-donor T cell macrochimerism, allograft graft-versus-host to host-versus-graft clonal ratios were high. Investigators detected GvH clones in recipient marrow, with some emerging earlier in ileum or blood.

The chain combines TRBV6-5 with TRBJ2-4; weak D call: TRBD1 (6 bases). The starting material was unstimulated CD4+ T cells sorted from spleen or lymph node cells, obtained before intestinal transplant. This receptor was taken from a human donor who received an intestinal transplant. The DNA for the CDR3 is TGTGCCAGCAGTTACACAGGGTTAATAGCCAAAAACATTCAGTACTTC. Residues: CASSYTGLIAKNIQYF.